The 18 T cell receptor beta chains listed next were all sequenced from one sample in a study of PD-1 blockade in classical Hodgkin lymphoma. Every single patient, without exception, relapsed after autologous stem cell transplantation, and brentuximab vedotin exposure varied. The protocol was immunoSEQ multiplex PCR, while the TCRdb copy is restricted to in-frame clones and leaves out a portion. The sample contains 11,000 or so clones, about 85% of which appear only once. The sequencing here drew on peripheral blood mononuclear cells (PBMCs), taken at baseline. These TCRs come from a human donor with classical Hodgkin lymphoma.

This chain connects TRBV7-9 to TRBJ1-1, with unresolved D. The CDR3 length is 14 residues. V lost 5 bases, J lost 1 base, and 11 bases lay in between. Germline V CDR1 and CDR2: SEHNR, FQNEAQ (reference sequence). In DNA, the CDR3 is TGTGCCAGCAGCCCTAATCCGGGGAACACTGAAGCTTTCTTT. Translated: CASSPNPGNTEAFF.

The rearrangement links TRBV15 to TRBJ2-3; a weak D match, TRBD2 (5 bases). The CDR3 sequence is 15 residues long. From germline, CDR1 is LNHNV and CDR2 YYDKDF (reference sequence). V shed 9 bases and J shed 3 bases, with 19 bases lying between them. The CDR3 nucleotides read TGTGCCACTCTGTCGAGTCCGGGGAGTACAGATACGCAGTATTTT. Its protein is CATLSSPGSTDTQYF.

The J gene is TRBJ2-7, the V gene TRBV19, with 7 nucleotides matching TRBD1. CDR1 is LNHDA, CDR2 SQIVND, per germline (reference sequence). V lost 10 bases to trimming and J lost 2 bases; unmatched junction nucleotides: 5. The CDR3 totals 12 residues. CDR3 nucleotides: TGTGCCACCGAGGACAGGACCTACGAGCAGTACTTC. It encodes CATEDRTYEQYF.

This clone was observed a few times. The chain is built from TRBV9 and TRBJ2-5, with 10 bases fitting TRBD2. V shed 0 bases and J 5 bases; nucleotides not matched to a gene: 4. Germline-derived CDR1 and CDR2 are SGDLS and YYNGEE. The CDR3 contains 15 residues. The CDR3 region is CASSVDVSGGETQYF. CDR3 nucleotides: TGTGCCAGCAGCGTAGATGTTAGCGGGGGGGAGACCCAGTACTTC.

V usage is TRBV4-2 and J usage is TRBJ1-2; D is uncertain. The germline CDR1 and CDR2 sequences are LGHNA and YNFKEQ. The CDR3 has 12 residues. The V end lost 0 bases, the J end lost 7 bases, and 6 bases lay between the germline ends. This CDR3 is CASSQDRRGYTF. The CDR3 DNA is TGTGCCAGCAGCCAAGATCGGCGTGGCTACACCTTC.

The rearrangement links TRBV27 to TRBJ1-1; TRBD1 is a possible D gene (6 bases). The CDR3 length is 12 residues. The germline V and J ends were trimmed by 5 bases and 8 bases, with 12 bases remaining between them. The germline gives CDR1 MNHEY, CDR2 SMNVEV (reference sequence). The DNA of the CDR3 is TGTGCCAGCAGTCCCAGGGGCAGCGAAGCTTTCTTT. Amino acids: CASSPRGSEAFF.

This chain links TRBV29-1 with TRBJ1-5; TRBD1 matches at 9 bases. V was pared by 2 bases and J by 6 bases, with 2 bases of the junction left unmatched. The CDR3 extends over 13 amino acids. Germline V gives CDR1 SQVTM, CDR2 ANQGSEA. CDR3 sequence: CSVETGGSQPQHF. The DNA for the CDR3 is TGCAGCGTTGAAACAGGGGGCAGTCAGCCCCAGCATTTT.

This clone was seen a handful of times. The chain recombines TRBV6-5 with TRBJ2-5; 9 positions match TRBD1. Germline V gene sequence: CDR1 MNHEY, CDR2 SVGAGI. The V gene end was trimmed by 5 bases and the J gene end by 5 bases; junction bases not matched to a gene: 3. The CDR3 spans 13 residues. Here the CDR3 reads CASSTGTGETQYF. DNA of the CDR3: TGTGCCAGCAGTACGGGGACAGGGGAGACCCAGTACTTC.

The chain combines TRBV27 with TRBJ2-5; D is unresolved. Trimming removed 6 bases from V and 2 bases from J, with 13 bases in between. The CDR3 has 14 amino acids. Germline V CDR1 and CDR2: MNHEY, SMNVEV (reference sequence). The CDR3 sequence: CASRTGSLQETQYF. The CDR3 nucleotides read TGTGCCAGCAGGACTGGCAGCCTGCAAGAGACCCAGTACTTC.

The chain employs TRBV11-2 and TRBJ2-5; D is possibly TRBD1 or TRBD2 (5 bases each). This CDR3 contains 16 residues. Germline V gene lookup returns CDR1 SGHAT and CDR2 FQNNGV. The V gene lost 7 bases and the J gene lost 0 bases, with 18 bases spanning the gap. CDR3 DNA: TGTGCCAGCAAGGAAAAACCGGGACCCTACCAAGAGACCCAGTACTTC. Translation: CASKEKPGPYQETQYF.

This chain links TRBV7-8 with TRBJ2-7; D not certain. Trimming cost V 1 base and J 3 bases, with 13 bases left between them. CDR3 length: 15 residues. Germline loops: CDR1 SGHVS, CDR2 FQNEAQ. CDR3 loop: CASSLGGRSYYEQYF. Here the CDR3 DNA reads TGTGCCAGCAGCTTAGGTGGCAGGAGCTACTACGAGCAGTACTTC.

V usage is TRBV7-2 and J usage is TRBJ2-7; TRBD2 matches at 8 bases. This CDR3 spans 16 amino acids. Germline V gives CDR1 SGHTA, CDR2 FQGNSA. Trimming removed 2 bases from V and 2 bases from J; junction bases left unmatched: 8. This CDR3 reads CASSLIGFSGAYEQYF. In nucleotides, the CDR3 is TGTGCCAGCAGCTTAATCGGGTTTAGCGGGGCCTACGAGCAGTACTTC.

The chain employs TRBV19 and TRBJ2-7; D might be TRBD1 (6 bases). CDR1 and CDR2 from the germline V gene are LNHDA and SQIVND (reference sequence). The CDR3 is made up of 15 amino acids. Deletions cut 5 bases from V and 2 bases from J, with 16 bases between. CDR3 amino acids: CASSWGLYETYEQYF. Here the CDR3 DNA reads TGTGCCAGTAGTTGGGGGCTGTATGAAACCTACGAGCAGTACTTC.

CDR3 loop: CASSPRSAGYTDTQYF. CDR3 bases: TGCGCCAGCAGCCCCCGTTCAGCGGGGTACACAGATACGCAGTATTTT. The chain combines TRBV5-1 with TRBJ2-3, with 7 nucleotides matching TRBD2. Germline CDR1 is SGHRS and CDR2 is YFSETQ. The CDR3 is 16 amino acids. V shed 4 bases and J 2 bases; nucleotides not matched to a gene: 10.

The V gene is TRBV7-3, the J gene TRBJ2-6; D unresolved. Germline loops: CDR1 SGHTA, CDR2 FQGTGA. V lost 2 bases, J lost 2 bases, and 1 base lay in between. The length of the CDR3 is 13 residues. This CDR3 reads CASSLAGANVLTF. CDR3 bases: TGTGCCAGCAGCTTAGCTGGGGCCAACGTCCTGACTTTC.

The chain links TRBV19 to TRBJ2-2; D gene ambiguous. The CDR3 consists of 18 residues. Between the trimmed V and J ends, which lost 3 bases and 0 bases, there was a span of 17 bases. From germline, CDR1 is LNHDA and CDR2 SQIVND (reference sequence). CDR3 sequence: CASSMWAKASSNTGELFF. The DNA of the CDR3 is TGTGCCAGTAGTATGTGGGCTAAAGCGAGCTCGAACACCGGGGAGCTGTTTTTT.

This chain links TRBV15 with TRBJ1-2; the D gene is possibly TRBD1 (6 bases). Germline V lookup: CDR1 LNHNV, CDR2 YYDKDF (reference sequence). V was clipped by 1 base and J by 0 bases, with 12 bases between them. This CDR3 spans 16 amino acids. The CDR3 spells CATSRGRQAANYGYTF. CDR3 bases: TGTGCCACCAGCAGAGGCCGACAGGCGGCTAACTATGGCTACACCTTC.

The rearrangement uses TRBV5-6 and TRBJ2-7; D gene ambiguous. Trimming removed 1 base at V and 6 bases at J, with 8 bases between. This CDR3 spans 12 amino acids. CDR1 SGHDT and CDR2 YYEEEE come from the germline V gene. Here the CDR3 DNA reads TGTGCCAGCAGCTTGAGAGGTAGCGAGCAGTACTTC. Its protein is CASSLRGSEQYF.